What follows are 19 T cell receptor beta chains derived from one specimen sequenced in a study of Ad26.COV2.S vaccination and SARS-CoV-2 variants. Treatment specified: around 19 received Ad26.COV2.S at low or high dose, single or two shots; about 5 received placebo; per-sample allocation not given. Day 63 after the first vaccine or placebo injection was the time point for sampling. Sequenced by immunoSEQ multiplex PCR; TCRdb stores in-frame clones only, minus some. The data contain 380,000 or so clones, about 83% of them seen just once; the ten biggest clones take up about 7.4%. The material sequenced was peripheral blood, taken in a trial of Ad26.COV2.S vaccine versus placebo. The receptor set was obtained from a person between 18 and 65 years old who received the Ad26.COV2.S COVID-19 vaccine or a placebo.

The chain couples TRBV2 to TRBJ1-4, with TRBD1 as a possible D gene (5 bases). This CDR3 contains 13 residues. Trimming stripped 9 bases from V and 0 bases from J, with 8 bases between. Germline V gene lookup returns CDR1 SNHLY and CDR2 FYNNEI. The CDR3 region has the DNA TGTGCCAGTACAGGATCAACTAATGAAAAACTGTTTTTT. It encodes CASTGSTNEKLFF.

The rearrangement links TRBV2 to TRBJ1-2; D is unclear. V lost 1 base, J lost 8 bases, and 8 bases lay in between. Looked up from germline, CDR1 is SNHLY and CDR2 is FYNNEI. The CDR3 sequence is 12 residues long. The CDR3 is CASSEDRKGYTF. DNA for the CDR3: TGTGCCAGCAGTGAAGACCGCAAAGGCTACACCTTC.

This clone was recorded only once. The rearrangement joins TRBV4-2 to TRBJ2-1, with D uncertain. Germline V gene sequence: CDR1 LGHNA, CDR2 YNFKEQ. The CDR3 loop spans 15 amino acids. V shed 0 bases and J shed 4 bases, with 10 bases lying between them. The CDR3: CASSQDINGYNEQFF. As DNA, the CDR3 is TGTGCCAGCAGCCAAGATATTAACGGGTACAATGAGCAGTTCTTC.

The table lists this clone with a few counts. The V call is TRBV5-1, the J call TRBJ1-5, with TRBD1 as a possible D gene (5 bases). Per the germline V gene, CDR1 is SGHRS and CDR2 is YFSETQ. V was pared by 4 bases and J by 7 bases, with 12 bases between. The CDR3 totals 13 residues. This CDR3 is CASSGGTNQPQHF. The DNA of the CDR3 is TGCGCCAGCAGCGGGGGGACGAACCAGCCCCAGCATTTT.

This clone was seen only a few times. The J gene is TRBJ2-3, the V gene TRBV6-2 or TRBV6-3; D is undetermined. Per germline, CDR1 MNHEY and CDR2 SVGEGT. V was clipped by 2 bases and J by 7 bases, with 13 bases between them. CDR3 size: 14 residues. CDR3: CASSYLDVAHTQYF. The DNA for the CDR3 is TGTGCCAGCAGTTACCTTGACGTCGCTCATACGCAGTATTTT.

Here the CDR3 DNA reads TGTGCCAGAAGCCTAGTCCCCCGTAACTATGGCTACACCTTC. It codes for CARSLVPRNYGYTF. The rearrangement uses TRBV7-5 and TRBJ1-2. TRBV7-5 constitutes a pseudogene. The CDR3 is made up of 14 amino acids.

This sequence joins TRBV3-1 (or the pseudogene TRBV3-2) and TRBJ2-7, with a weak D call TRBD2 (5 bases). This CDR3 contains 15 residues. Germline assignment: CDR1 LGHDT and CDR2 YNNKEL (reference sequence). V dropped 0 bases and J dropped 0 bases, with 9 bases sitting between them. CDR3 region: CASSQDWTPSYEQYF. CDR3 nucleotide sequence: TGTGCCAGCAGCCAAGATTGGACTCCCTCCTACGAGCAGTACTTC.

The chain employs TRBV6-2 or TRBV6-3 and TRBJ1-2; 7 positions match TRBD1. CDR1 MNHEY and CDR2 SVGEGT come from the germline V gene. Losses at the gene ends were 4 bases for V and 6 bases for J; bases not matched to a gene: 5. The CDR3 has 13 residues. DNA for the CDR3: TGTGCCAGCAGTTCTCGACAGGGCAATGGCTACACCTTC. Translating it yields CASSSRQGNGYTF.

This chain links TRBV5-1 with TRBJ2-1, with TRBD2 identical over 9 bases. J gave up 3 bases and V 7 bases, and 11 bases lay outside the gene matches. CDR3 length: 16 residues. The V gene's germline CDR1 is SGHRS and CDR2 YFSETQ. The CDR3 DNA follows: TGCGCCAGCTTGAGAGCTAGCGGGGACGACTACAATGAGCAGTTCTTC. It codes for CASLRASGDDYNEQFF.

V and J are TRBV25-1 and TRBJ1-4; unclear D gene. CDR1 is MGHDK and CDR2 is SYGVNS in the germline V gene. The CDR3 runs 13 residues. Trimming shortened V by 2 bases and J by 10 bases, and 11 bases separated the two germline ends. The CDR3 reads CASSEGARGKLFF. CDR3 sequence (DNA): TGTGCCAGCAGTGAAGGCGCTCGAGGAAAACTGTTTTTT.

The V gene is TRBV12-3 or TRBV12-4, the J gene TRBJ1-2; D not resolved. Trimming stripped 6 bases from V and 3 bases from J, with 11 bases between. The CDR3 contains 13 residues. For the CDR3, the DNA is TGTGCCAGCAGGCCCCGCGGGGACTATGGCTACACCTTC. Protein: CASRPRGDYGYTF.

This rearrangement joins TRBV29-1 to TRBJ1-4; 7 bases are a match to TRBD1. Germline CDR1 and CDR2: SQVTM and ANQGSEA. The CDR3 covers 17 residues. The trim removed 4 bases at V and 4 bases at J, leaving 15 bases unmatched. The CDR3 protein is CSVARLKGGLGNEKLFF. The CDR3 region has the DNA TGCAGCGTTGCGCGATTAAAAGGGGGCTTAGGTAATGAAAAACTGTTTTTT.

The CDR3 region is CASSGAQGTEAFF. The DNA for the CDR3 is TGTGCCAGCTCAGGAGCCCAGGGCACTGAAGCTTTCTTT. V and J are TRBV18 and TRBJ1-1; tentative D call: TRBD1 (5 bases). With 5 bases removed from V and 4 bases from J, the gap between germline ends came to 11 bases. Germline loops: CDR1 KGHSH, CDR2 LQKENI. This CDR3 region has 13 residues.

The CDR3 region is CASSETIQVAREGQYF. CDR3 in DNA: TGTGCCAGCAGCGAAACGATACAGGTCGCCCGTGAGGGCCAGTACTTC. The chain has TRBV7-2 and TRBJ2-5, with D possibly being TRBD1 or TRBD2 (5 bases each). The length of the CDR3 is 16 residues. CDR1 is SGHTA, CDR2 FQGNSA, per germline. V was shortened by 5 bases and J by 10 bases, with 26 bases between the two germline ends.

CDR3 DNA: TGTGCCAGCAGCACCGAGGGGAGCTCCTACAATGAGCAGTTCTTC. The encoded protein is CASSTEGSSYNEQFF. The chain has TRBV9 and TRBJ2-1, with D perhaps assigned TRBD1 or TRBD2 (5 bases each). Germline loops: CDR1 SGDLS, CDR2 YYNGEE. The CDR3 covers 15 residues. V was trimmed by 4 bases and J by 0 bases, leaving 11 bases between them. The entire variable domain, with the rest obtained from reference TRBV9 and TRBJ2-1, is as follows: DSGVTQTPKHLITATGQRVTLRCSPRSGDLSVYWYQQSLDQGLQFLIQYYNGEERAKGNILERFSAQQFPDLHSELNLSSLELGDSALYFCASSTEGSSYNEQFFGPGTRLTVL.

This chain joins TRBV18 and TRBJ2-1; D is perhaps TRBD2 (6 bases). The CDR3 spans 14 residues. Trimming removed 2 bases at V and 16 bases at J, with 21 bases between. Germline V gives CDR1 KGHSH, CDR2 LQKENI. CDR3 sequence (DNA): TGTGCCAGCTCACCATCGCCGACTAATGGGAGGATTTTCTTC. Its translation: CASSPSPTNGRIFF.

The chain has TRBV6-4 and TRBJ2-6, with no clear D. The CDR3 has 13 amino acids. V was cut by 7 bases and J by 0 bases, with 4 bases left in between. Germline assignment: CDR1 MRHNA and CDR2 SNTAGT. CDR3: CASKPSGANVLTF. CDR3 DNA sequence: TGTGCCAGCAAACCCTCTGGGGCCAACGTCCTGACTTTC.

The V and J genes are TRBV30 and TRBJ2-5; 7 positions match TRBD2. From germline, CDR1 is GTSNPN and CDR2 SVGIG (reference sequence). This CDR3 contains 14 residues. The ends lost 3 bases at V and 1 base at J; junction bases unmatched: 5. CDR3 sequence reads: CAWRGWGGQETQYF. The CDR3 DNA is TGTGCCTGGAGGGGTTGGGGGGGCCAAGAGACCCAGTACTTC.

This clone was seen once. The CDR3 nucleotides are TGTGCCAGCAGTTATTACTCTGGAAACACCATATATTTT. Translated, it gives CASSYYSGNTIYF. This sequence joins TRBV12-3 or TRBV12-4 and TRBJ1-3, with D unresolved. CDR3 length equals 13 residues. The V gene lost 4 bases and the J gene lost 0 bases, with 4 bases spanning the gap.